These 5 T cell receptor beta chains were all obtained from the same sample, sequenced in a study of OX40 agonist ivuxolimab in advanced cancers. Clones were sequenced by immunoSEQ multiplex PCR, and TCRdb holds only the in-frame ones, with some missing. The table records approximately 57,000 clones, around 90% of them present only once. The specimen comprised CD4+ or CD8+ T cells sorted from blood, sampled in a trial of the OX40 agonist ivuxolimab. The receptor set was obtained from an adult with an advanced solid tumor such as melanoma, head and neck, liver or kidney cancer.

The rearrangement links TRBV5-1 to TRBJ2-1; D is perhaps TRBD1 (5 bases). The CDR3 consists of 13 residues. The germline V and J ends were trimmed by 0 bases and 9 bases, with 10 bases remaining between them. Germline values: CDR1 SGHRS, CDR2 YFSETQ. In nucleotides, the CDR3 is TGCGCCAGCAGCTTGGGTGGGGCCCTTGAGCAGTTCTTC. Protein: CASSLGGALEQFF.

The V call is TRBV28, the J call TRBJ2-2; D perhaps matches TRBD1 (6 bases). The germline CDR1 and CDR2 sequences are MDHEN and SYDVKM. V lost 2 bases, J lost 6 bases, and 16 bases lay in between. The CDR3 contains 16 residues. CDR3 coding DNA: TGTGCCAGCAGTTTAAAGGGTCAGGGGTGGTCCGGGGAGCTGTTTTTT. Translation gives CASSLKGQGWSGELFF.

The CDR3 DNA reads TGTGCCAGTAGAAGGACAGGGGGCGCGGGAACTGAAGCTTTCTTT. Protein product: CASRRTGGAGTEAFF. This chain uses TRBV19 with TRBJ1-1; 11 bases align to TRBD1. V dropped 6 bases and J dropped 5; count of bases not matched to a gene: 8. The germline V gene encodes CDR1 LNHDA and CDR2 SQIVND (reference sequence). This CDR3 region has 15 residues.

CDR3 bases: TGTGCCAGCAGCGCCCAACCCGGGATAGGCTCCTACGAGCAGTACTTC. It yields the protein CASSAQPGIGSYEQYF. This chain uses TRBV9 with TRBJ2-7; D perhaps matches TRBD2 (5 bases). CDR1 is SGDLS, CDR2 YYNGEE, per germline. V lost 3 bases and J lost 0, with 16 bases in between. The CDR3 sequence is 16 residues long.

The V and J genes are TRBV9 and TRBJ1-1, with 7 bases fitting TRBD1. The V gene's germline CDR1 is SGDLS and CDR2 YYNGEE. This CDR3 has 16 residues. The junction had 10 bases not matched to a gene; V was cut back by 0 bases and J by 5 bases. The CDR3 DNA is TGTGCCAGCAGCGTAGCTGTAACAGGGGATATAACTGAAGCTTTCTTT. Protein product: CASSVAVTGDITEAFF.